This is a list of T cell receptor beta chains from one sample in a study of shared clonotypes between healthy human individuals. Method: immunoSEQ multiplex PCR; TCRdb's copy keeps in-frame clones and lacks some. The sample has approximately 720,000 clones; roughly 78% are singletons. The sample was memory CD4+ T cells sorted from blood. The source is a woman aged 25-40 years in good health. Both conserved end residues are part of each CDR3.

V gene	J gene	CDR3 protein
TRBV7-6	TRBJ2-2	CASRDNTNTGELFF
TRBV11-3	TRBJ2-3	CASSPGQGRGTDTQYF
TRBV2	TRBJ2-4	CASSATGELNIQYF
TRBV27	TRBJ2-7	CASSLKGLGVEEQYF
TRBV10-3	TRBJ1-5	CAISERGAGQPQHF
TRBV6-1	TRBJ1-4	CASSSGRGREKLFF
TRBV10-3	TRBJ1-5	CAISESRGRNNQPQHF
TRBV6-6	TRBJ2-7	CASSAQSYEQYF
TRBV28	TRBJ2-2	CASRGTINTGELFF
TRBV28	TRBJ2-5	CASSSGTGGTVETQYF
TRBV28	TRBJ1-2	CASRLGQGINYGYTF
TRBV11-2	TRBJ1-2	CASSSTLQGASGYTF
TRBV7-2	TRBJ2-5	CASSLVGAETQYF
TRBV6-1	TRBJ2-7	CASSFTQDSYEQYF
TRBV7-8	TRBJ2-7	CASSLGGSGRPYEQYF
TRBV6-1	TRBJ1-2	CATEGKYYGYTF
TRBV28	TRBJ1-1	CASNPPPGTGSVDTEAFF
TRBV25-1	TRBJ1-2	CASSESVGSGYGYTF
TRBV10-2	TRBJ2-5	CARLKGDTYQETQYF
TRBV29-1	TRBJ2-1	CSAMDRAGNEQFF
TRBV27	TRBJ2-1	CASSLKSSGTGRGRNEQFF
TRBV6-5	TRBJ2-1	CASSSRGTEQFF
TRBV6-1	TRBJ1-4	CASSGARSVEKLFF
TRBV28	TRBJ2-7	CASSLPRNVLGEQYF
TRBV9	TRBJ1-3	CASSTGQGAGNTIYF
TRBV11-3	TRBJ1-5	CASTKIGTGQPQHF
TRBV5-1	TRBJ1-4	CASSLGRRDEKLFF
TRBV27	TRBJ2-2	CASRVGLSTGELFF
TRBV5-1	-	CASKGVLSRDEQYF
TRBV11-2	TRBJ2-1	CASSLALGGPSEQFF
TRBV4-2	TRBJ2-7	CASSQGLNYEQYF
TRBV6-5	TRBJ2-3	CASSYSRDTQYF
TRBV28	TRBJ2-7	CASSPYLTPSGRGF
TRBV18	TRBJ2-7	CASSRAPGQGASYEQYF
TRBV28	TRBJ2-6	CASRQGVYGANVLTF
TRBV7-4	TRBJ2-7	CASSDVSYEQYF
TRBV27	TRBJ2-3	CASRPAGVRADTQYF
TRBV7-2	TRBJ1-2	CASSLAQTGGSYGYTF
TRBV7-2	TRBJ1-2	CASSLTDNYGYTF
TRBV10-3	TRBJ1-2	CTIRPMGRSGYTF
TRBV15	TRBJ2-7	CATSRDPGSYEQYF
TRBV6-1	TRBJ1-5	CASSEQGDQPQHF